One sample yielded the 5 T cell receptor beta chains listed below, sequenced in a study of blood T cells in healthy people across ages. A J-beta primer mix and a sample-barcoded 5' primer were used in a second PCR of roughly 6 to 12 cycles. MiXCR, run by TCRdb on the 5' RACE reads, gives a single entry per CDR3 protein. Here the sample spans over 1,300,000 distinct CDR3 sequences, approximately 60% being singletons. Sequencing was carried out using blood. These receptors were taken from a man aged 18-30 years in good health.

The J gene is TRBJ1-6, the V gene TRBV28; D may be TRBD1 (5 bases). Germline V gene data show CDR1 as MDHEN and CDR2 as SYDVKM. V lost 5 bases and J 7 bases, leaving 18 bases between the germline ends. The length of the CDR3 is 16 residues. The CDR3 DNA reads TGTGCCAGCAGTCCCCAGGGAAGGGGTGGCAATTCACCCCTCCACTTT. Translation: CASSPQGRGGNSPLHF.

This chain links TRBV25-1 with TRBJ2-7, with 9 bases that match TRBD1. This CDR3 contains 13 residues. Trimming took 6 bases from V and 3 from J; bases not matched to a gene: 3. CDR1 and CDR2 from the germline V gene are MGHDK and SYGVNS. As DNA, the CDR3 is TGTGCCAGCAGCGGACAGGGGCTCTACGAGCAGTACTTC. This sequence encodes CASSGQGLYEQYF.

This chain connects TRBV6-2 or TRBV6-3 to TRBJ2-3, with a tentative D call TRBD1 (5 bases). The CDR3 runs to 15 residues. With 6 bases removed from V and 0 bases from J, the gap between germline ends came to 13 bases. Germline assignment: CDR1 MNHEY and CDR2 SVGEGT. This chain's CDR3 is CASRPQGASTDTQYF. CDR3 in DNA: TGTGCCAGCAGGCCTCAAGGGGCGAGCACAGATACGCAGTATTTT.

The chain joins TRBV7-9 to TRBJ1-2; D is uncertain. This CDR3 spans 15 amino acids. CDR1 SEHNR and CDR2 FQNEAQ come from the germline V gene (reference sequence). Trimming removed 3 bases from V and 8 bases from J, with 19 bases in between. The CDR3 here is CASSLPGAPMTGYTF. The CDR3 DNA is TGTGCCAGCAGCTTGCCGGGCGCCCCGATGACGGGCTACACCTTC.

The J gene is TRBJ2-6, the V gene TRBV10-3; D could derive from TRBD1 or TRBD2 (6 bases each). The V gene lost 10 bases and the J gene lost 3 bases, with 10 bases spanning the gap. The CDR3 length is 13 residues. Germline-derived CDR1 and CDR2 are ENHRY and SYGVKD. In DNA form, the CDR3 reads TGTGCCACCGGAGGGGGTGGGGCCAACGTCCTGACTTTC. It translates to CATGGGGANVLTF.